Described below is a single T cell receptor (beta chain) sequence and its context. The entry originates in a study of blood T cell repertoires in COVID-19. Participants came from under 30 US areas, aged about 18 to 95 years. The study assigned cohorts using participant-reported clinical history. The recovered donors of Cohort 3 showed two negative PCRs, clearance, or symptom resolution. Germline V CDR1 and CDR2: KGHSH, LQKENI. Deletions cut 4 bases from V and 5 bases from J, with 5 bases between. There are 11 residues in the CDR3. Per the study methods: Amplification of reference gene primers provided the estimated nucleated cell counts. TCRdb keeps only in-frame clones here, not all; method: immunoSEQ multiplex PCR. That table gives V, J and clone size, and the DNA gave D and trimming. The table lists some 18,000 clones, 70% to 90% of them singletons.

J is TRBJ1-1 and V is TRBV18; D not resolved. The TCR was taken from a woman under 40 who had recovered from COVID-19. The sample was PBMCs or T cells enriched from blood (not recorded which). The CDR3 region is CASSRVTEAFF. The CDR3 region has the DNA TGTGCCAGCTCACGAGTTACTGAAGCTTTCTTT.